The rows below give T cell receptor beta chains drawn from one sample of a study of T cell repertoires in cytomegalovirus infection. TCRdb reprocessed the reads with MiXCR, giving one entry per CDR3 protein. The sample records about half a million distinct CDR3 sequences, roughly 34% being singletons. No antigen has been identified for these receptors. The sequencing here drew on cultured PBMCs, taken from culture after CMV antigen stimulation. Receptors were obtained from a human donor in good health (CMV status not recorded). Some clones in this sample may be carry-over from other donors' samples. Each CDR3 is given with its conserved first and last residue. The D gene is left open where the match is weak. Expanded clones get a size class; other rows say once, few or many, or leave the size out.

J | length | size | D | V | CDR3 | DNA
TRBJ2-5 | 16 | few | TRBD2 | TRBV7-2 | CASSLARLAGVETQYF | TGTGCCAGCAGCTTAGCGCGGCTAGCGGGAGTGGAGACCCAGTACTTC
TRBJ1-1 | 13 | few | . | TRBV11-1 | CASAGTVNTEAFF | TGTGCCAGTGCCGGGACGGTTAACACTGAAGCTTTCTTT
TRBJ2-5 | 15 | few | . | TRBV7-9 | CASSLGQGHQETQYF | TGTGCCAGCAGCTTAGGGCAGGGGCACCAAGAGACCCAGTACTTC
TRBJ2-4 | 19 | few | TRBD2 | TRBV7-2 | CASTSRAGVSNLAKNIQYF | TGTGCCAGCACCTCCCGGGCGGGAGTGTCGAATCTAGCCAAAAACATTCAGTACTTC
TRBJ2-7 | 14 | . | . | TRBV19 | CASSIDVGYYEQYF | TGTGCCAGTAGTATAGATGTCGGTTATTACGAGCAGTACTTC
TRBJ2-7 | 13 | few | TRBD2 | TRBV20-1 | CSAVAGGVNEQYF | TGCAGTGCAGTAGCGGGAGGGGTCAACGAGCAGTACTTC
TRBJ1-2 | 13 | . | . | TRBV6-2/TRBV6-3 | CASSFLDSYGYTF | TGTGCCAGCAGTTTCTTGGACAGTTATGGCTACACCTTC
TRBJ2-1 | 15 | few | . | TRBV12-3/TRBV12-4 | CASSPDSSSYNEQFF | TGTGCCAGCAGCCCGGACTCGAGCTCCTACAATGAGCAGTTCTTC
TRBJ2-1 | 16 | . | . | TRBV4-1 | CASSQDRVGPRNEQFF | TGCGCCAGCAGCCAAGATAGGGTCGGACCAAGAAATGAGCAGTTCTTC
TRBJ2-3 | 17 | . | TRBD1 | TRBV4-1 | CASSQARRDRGTDTQYF | TGCGCCAGCAGCCAAGCCCGCCGGGACAGGGGCACAGATACGCAGTATTTT
TRBJ1-5 | 15 | few | . | TRBV6-2/TRBV6-3 | CASSYWSGGNQPQHF | TGTGCCAGCAGTTACTGGAGTGGGGGCAATCAGCCCCAGCATTTT
TRBJ1-5 | 15 | few | TRBD1 | TRBV12-3/TRBV12-4 | CASSPRDRRHQPQHF | TGTGCCAGCAGTCCCCGGGACAGGAGACATCAGCCCCAGCATTTT
TRBJ2-7 | 15 | . | . | TRBV6-5 | CASSHAADRSYEQYF | TGTGCCAGCAGTCACGCAGCGGATCGCTCCTACGAGCAGTACTTC
TRBJ2-1 | 14 | few | . | TRBV12-3/TRBV12-4 | CASSLGDGHYEQFF | TGTGCCAGCAGTTTAGGGGACGGTCACTATGAGCAGTTCTTC
TRBJ2-1 | 17 | few | TRBD2 | TRBV12-3/TRBV12-4 | CASSLGTSGDVPREQFF | TGTGCCAGCAGTTTAGGGACTAGCGGAGACGTCCCCCGGGAGCAGTTCTTC
TRBJ2-1 | 15 | many | . | TRBV7-2 | CASSLVLEPDREQFF | TGTGCCAGCAGCTTAGTCCTAGAACCTGATCGCGAGCAGTTCTTC
TRBJ2-5 | 14 | . | TRBD2 | TRBV6-1 | CASGRGGRVETQYF | TGTGCCAGCGGTAGAGGCGGGAGGGTGGAGACCCAGTACTTC
TRBJ1-6 | 12 | few | . | TRBV7-2 | CASSLDGSPLHF | TGTGCCAGCAGCTTAGATGGGTCACCCCTCCACTTT
TRBJ1-2 | 13 | . | . | TRBV20-1 | CSARDGQRYGYTF | TGCAGTGCTAGAGATGGCCAGAGATATGGCTACACCTTC
TRBJ2-1 | 15 | . | TRBD2 | TRBV2 | CASRVAGGLYNEQFF | TGTGCCAGCAGAGTAGCGGGAGGGCTTTACAATGAGCAGTTCTTC
TRBJ2-7 | 16 | few | TRBD2 | TRBV7-2 | CASSVTFSGATYEQYF | TGTGCCAGCAGCGTCACCTTTAGCGGGGCAACCTACGAGCAGTACTTC
TRBJ2-2 | 15 | . | TRBD1 | TRBV20-1 | CSAVPGQWSTGELFF | TGCAGTGCTGTACCGGGACAGTGGTCCACCGGGGAGCTGTTTTTT
TRBJ1-4 | 17 | . | . | TRBV9 | CASSAGVRGPTNEKLFF | TGTGCCAGCAGCGCCGGGGTGCGGGGACCAACTAATGAAAAACTGTTTTTT
TRBJ2-7 | 12 | . | . | TRBV7-2 | CASSLDLQGQYF | TGTGCCAGCAGCTTAGATTTGCAGGGGCAGTACTTC
TRBJ2-1 | 15 | . | TRBD2 | TRBV27 | CASSQTSGKGNEQFF | TGTGCCAGCAGCCAAACTAGCGGGAAAGGGAATGAGCAGTTCTTC
TRBJ1-2 | 13 | few | . | TRBV28 | CASSSLINYGYTF | TGTGCCAGCAGTTCCCTAATCAACTATGGCTACACCTTC
TRBJ1-1 | 14 | . | . | TRBV20-1 | CSARRGAGNTEAFF | TGCAGTGCTAGGCGGGGGGCAGGGAACACTGAAGCTTTCTTT
TRBJ2-3 | 18 | many | TRBD2 | TRBV4-3 | CASSPGGSGRAFGDTQYF | TGCGCCAGCAGCCCCGGGGGGAGCGGGAGGGCCTTTGGAGATACGCAGTATTTT
TRBJ1-6 | 15 | . | . | TRBV27 | CATASRTSGNSPLHF | TGTGCCACCGCCTCGCGAACCTCGGGTAATTCACCCCTCCACTTT
TRBJ2-3 | 15 | few | TRBD2 | TRBV10-3 | CAISAHSGISDTQYF | TGTGCCATCAGTGCACATAGCGGGATCTCAGATACGCAGTATTTT
TRBJ1-4 | 12 | few | TRBD1 | TRBV15 | CATRDRGEKLFF | TGTGCCACCAGGGACAGGGGTGAAAAACTGTTTTTT
TRBJ1-2 | 13 | . | . | TRBV28 | CASRIGMNYGYTF | TGTGCCAGCAGAATTGGCATGAACTATGGCTACACCTTC
TRBJ2-3 | 15 | many | TRBD1 | TRBV7-2 | CASSLVDRGEDTQYF | TGTGCCAGCAGCTTGGTAGACAGGGGGGAAGATACGCAGTATTTT
TRBJ2-2 | 16 | . | . | TRBV7-8 | CASSLSVTSNTGELFF | TGTGCCAGCAGCTTATCCGTCACCTCGAACACCGGGGAGCTGTTTTTT
TRBJ1-1 | 15 | few | . | TRBV19 | CASSIVGGGNTEAFF | TGTGCCAGTAGTATAGTAGGCGGAGGTAACACTGAAGCTTTCTTT
TRBJ1-2 | 15 | . | . | TRBV7-9 | CASSRGGENPYGYTF | TGTGCCAGCAGCCGAGGTGGGGAAAATCCCTATGGCTACACCTTC
TRBJ2-3 | 15 | many | TRBD1 | TRBV7-2 | CASSSWTGGTDTQYF | TGTGCCAGCAGCTCCTGGACAGGTGGGACAGATACGCAGTATTTT
TRBJ2-7 | 15 | few | . | TRBV12-3/TRBV12-4 | CASSFVWGDSYEQYF | TGTGCCAGCAGTTTCGTGTGGGGCGACTCCTACGAGCAGTACTTC
TRBJ1-1 | 13 | few | . | TRBV7-2 | CASSPQRAGEAFF | TGTGCCAGCAGCCCCCAGAGGGCGGGTGAAGCTTTCTTT
TRBJ2-3 | 17 | . | TRBD2 | TRBV18 | CASSPPNAGDRGDTQYF | TGTGCCAGCTCACCACCGAATGCGGGGGATCGAGGCGATACGCAGTATTTT
TRBJ2-2 | 13 | many | . | TRBV6-2/TRBV6-3 | CASSSRYTGELFF | TGTGCCAGCAGTTCAAGATACACCGGGGAGCTGTTTTTT
TRBJ2-7 | 15 | few | . | TRBV4-1 | CASSHGTGRLYEQYF | TGCGCCAGCAGCCATGGGACCGGGCGTTTATACGAGCAGTACTTC